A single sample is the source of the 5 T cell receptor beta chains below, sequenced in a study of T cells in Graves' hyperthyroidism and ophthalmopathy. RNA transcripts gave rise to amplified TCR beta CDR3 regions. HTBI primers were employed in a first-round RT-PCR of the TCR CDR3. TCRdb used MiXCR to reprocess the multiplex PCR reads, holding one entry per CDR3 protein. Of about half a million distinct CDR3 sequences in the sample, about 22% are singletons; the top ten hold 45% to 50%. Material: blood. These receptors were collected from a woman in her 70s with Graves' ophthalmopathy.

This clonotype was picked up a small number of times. The CDR3 coding sequence is TGCGCCAGCAGCTTGGAACAGGGAAACACCGGGGAGCTGTTTTTT. This sequence encodes CASSLEQGNTGELFF. The V gene is TRBV5-1, the J gene TRBJ2-2; perhaps TRBD1 as D (6 bases). The ends were cut back, 0 bases at V and 2 bases at J, with 8 bases in the middle. Germline V gene data show CDR1 as SGHRS and CDR2 as YFSETQ. The CDR3 sequence is 15 residues long.

The CDR3 sequence is CASSDSVAWGYTF. For the CDR3, the DNA is TGCGCCAGCAGCGACAGTGTGGCCTGGGGCTACACCTTC. The gene calls are TRBV5-1 and TRBJ1-2; D is perhaps TRBD1 (5 bases). Germline V lookup: CDR1 SGHRS, CDR2 YFSETQ. Trimming pared 4 bases from V and 8 bases from J, leaving 15 bases between. This CDR3 comprises 13 residues.

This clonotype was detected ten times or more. In DNA form, the CDR3 reads TGTGCCTGGAGTGTAGTGGGGATGACTGAAGCTTTCTTT. This sequence encodes CAWSVVGMTEAFF. The gene calls are TRBV30 and TRBJ1-1; D unclear. The length of the CDR3 is 13 residues. The germline V gene has CDR1 GTSNPN and CDR2 SVGIG (reference sequence). Trimming cost V 0 bases and J 5 bases, with 10 bases left between them.

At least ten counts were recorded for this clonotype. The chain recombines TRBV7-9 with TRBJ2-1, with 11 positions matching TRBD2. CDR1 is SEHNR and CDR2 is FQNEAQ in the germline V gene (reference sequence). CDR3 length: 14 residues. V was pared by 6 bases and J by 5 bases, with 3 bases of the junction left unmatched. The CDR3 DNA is TGTGCCAGCAGAGGGGGACTAGCGGACAATGAGCAGTTCTTC. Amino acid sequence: CASRGGLADNEQFF.

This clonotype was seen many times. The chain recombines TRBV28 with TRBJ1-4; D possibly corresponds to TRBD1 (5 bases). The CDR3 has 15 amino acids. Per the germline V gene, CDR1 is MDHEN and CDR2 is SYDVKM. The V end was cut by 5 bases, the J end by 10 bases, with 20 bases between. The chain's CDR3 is CASSPQDKTKGKLFF. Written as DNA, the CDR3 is TGTGCCAGCAGTCCCCAGGACAAAACCAAAGGAAAACTGTTTTTT.